This is a list of T cell receptor beta chains from one sample in a study of blood T cell repertoires in COVID-19. Repertoires were generated with immunoSEQ multiplex PCR, while TCRdb's copy carries only in-frame clones and drops some. Here the sample spans about 140,000 clones, approximately 84% being singletons. Specimen: peripheral blood. Every receptor here comes from a human donor in a cohort sampled during active COVID-19. CDR3s leave out the opening cysteine and the closing phenylalanine or tryptophan. Clone size is given for some rows only: seen once, a few or many times, or a class if the clone is expanded.

TRBJ1-1 - 13 TRBV10-3 AISESGQLNTEAF
TRBJ2-3 - 16 TRBV7-6 ASSPRTSGGWRTDTQY
TRBJ1-3 - 15 TRBV11-2 ASSPHGQGAGGNTIY
TRBJ1-5 once 10 TRBV10-3 ATRTDNQPQH
TRBJ2-7 - 13 TRBV6-5 ASSLGGTGSYEQY
TRBJ2-5 - 12 TRBV7-2 ASSHRGFQETQY
TRBJ1-4 - 12 TRBV11-2 ASRGGGGIEKLF
TRBJ1-2 - 12 TRBV9 ASSVWGPSDGYT
TRBJ2-7 - 13 TRBV27 ASSSHRGRPYEQY
TRBJ1-1 once 13 TRBV6-6 ASSDRGRGNTEAF
TRBJ1-5 - 11 TRBV12-3/TRBV12-4 ASSGDGRQPQH
TRBJ2-3 - 14 TRBV9 ASSLFRDRVGDTQY
TRBJ2-3 - 11 TRBV27 ASSRTGSPFWD
TRBJ1-1 - 14 TRBV13 ASRRSPQGLNTEAF
TRBJ2-5 once 12 TRBV28 ASSPAGQKETQY
TRBJ1-1 few 9 TRBV16 ASSPYTEAF
TRBJ1-5 - 11 TRBV27 ASSTGFFQPQH
TRBJ1-1 - 12 TRBV28 ASSLSRDRTEAF
TRBJ2-7 - 12 TRBV6-5 ASRMLAGAGEQY
TRBJ1-1 - 12 TRBV19 ASTRDRWNTEAF
TRBJ2-5 - 13 TRBV7-3 ASSFNAGRKETQY
TRBJ1-1 once 11 TRBV2 ASSPNGGTEAF
TRBJ2-7 - 11 TRBV5-1 ASSPDRVYEQY
TRBJ1-6 - 14 TRBV5-4 ASSLWGTGRNSPLH
TRBJ1-5 once 14 TRBV5-5 ASKPSDSYSNQPQH
TRBJ2-7 - 11 TRBV6-1 ASSEGTDYEQY
TRBJ2-1 - 13 TRBV6-5 ASSAPGTYYNEQF
TRBJ1-2 - 13 TRBV19 ASKGTGTLNYGYT
TRBJ1-1 - 13 TRBV27 ASSQIAGLGTEAF
TRBJ1-4 few 10 TRBV10-3 AISEYPGELF
TRBJ1-2 - 16 TRBV4-2 ASSQDRPPGRANYGYT
TRBJ1-3 once 12 TRBV6-6 ASRSGISGNTIY
TRBJ2-5 - 13 TRBV4-1 ASSPSGGRGKTQY
TRBJ1-6 few 12 TRBV7-9 ASSPTGGYSPLH
TRBJ2-3 - 13 TRBV2 ASSRLAASTDTQY
TRBJ1-5 few 11 TRBV4-1 ASSQDRNQPQH
TRBJ1-3 - 12 TRBV6-5 ASSKQPSGNTIY
TRBJ2-5 - 16 TRBV23-1 ASSQSHRDRGDEETQY
TRBJ2-7 once 12 TRBV11-2 ASSLDRGRSEQY
TRBJ1-1 - 11 TRBV7-2 ASSLGANTEAF
TRBJ2-3 - 12 TRBV9 ASSGRTSGGTQY
TRBJ2-5 - 12 TRBV18 ASSPSRTDETQY
TRBJ1-5 - 13 TRBV7-2 ASSLALGDNQPQH
TRBJ1-6 - 13 TRBV2 ASREDSGLRSPLH
TRBJ1-4 - 13 TRBV10-3 AIRHGTGVDEKLF
TRBJ2-1 - 12 TRBV2 ASRPRDRVNEQF
TRBJ1-2 many 11 TRBV12-3/TRBV12-4 ASRTYAGDGYT
TRBJ2-1 once 13 TRBV13 ASSRDWSSYNEQF
TRBJ2-5 - 12 TRBV10-3 AISGRDTQETQY
TRBJ1-1 - 14 TRBV7-9 ASSLGAGGINTEAF
TRBJ1-6 - 12 TRBV25-1 ASSVGGNNSPLH
TRBJ2-5 - 12 TRBV4-1 ASSAPGGTKTQY
TRBJ1-5 many 12 TRBV19 ASSMGRINQPQH
TRBJ1-4 - 13 TRBV4-1 ASSPGGGLGEKLF
TRBJ2-7 - 13 TRBV23-1 ASSPPGADPYEQY
TRBJ2-5 - 13 TRBV5-8 ASSLATGGEETQY
TRBJ2-7 - 12 TRBV11-1 ASSRLSMNYEQY
TRBJ2-5 - 11 TRBV29-1 SVVGQGRETQY
TRBJ1-4 - 10 TRBV28 ASSLLGAILF